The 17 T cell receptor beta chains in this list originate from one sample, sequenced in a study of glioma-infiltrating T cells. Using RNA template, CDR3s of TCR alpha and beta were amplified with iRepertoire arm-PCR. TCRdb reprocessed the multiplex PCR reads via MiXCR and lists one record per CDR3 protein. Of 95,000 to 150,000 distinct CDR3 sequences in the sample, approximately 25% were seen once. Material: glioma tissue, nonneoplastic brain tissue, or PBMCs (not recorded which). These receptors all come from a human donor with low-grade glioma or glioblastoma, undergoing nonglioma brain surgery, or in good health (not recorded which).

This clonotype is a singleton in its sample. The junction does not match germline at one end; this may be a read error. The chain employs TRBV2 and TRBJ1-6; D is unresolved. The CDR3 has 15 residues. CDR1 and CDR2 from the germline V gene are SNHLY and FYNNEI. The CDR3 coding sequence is TGTGCCAGCCTGGTAGAGGCTAGGGTGGGTTCACCCCTCCAATTT. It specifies CASLVEARVGSPLQF.

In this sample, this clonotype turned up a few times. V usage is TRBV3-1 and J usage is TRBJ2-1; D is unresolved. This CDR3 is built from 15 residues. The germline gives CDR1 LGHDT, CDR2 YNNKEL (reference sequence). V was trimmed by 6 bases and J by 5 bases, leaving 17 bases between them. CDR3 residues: CASRSDSRSNNEQFF. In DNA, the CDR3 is TGTGCCAGCAGAAGCGACTCCCGTAGTAACAATGAGCAGTTCTTC.

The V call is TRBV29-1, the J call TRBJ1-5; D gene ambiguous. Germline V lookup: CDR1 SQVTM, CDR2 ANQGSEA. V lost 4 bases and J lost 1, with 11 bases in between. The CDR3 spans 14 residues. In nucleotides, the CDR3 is TGCAGCGTTGTGATCGGCATGAGCAATCAGCCCCAGCATTTT. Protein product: CSVVIGMSNQPQHF.

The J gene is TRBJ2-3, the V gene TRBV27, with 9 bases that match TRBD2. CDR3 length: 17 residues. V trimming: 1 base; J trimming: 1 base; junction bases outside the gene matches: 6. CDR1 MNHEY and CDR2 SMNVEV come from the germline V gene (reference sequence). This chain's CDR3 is CASSLWLAGQGTDTQYF. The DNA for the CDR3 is TGTGCCAGCAGTTTATGGCTAGCGGGGCAGGGCACAGATACGCAGTATTTT.

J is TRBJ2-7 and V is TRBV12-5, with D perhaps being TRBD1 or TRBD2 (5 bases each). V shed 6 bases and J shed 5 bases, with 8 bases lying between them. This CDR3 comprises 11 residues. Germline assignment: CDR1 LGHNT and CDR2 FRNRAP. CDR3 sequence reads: CASGEGNEQYF. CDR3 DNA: TGTGCTAGTGGAGAGGGGAACGAGCAGTACTTC.

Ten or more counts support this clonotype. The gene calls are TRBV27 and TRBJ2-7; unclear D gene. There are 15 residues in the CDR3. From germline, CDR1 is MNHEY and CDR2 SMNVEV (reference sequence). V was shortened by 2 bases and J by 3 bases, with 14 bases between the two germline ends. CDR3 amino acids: CASSLMAGLYYEQYF. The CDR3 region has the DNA TGTGCCAGCAGTTTAATGGCAGGATTATACTACGAGCAGTACTTC.

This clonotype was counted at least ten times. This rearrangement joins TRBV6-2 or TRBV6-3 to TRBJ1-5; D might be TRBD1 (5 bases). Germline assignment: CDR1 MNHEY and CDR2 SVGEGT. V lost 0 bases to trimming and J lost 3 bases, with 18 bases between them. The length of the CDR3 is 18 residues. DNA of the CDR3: TGTGCCAGCAGTTACTCGATGAGGCGGGGCGCCGACAATCAGCCCCAGCATTTT. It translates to CASSYSMRRGADNQPQHF.

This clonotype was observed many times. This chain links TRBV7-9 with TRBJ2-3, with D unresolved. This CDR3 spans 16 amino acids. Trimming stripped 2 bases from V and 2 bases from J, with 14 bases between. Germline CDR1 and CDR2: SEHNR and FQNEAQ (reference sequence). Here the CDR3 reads CASSLFLQQLTDTQYF. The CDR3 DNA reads TGTGCCAGCAGCTTATTTTTGCAGCAACTCACAGATACGCAGTATTTT.

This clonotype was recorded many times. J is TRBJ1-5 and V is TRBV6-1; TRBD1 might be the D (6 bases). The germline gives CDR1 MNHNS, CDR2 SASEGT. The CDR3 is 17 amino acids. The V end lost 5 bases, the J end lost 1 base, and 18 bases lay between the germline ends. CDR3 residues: CASSSPTGARSNQPQHF. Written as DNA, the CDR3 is TGTGCCAGCAGTTCTCCGACGGGGGCCCGGAGCAATCAGCCCCAGCATTTT.

CDR3 amino acids: CASSSAEGLFSLEQYF. As DNA, the CDR3 is TGTGCCAGCAGCTCAGCGGAGGGACTTTTCAGTCTCGAGCAGTACTTC. This chain uses TRBV7-9 with TRBJ2-7; D perhaps matches TRBD2 (6 bases). The V gene's germline CDR1 is SEHNR and CDR2 FQNEAQ (reference sequence). The CDR3 is 16 amino acids. Trimming removed 4 bases from V and 6 bases from J, with 22 bases in between. Full variable domain (rest looked up from reference TRBV7-9 and TRBJ2-7): DTGVSQNPRHKITKRGQNVTFRCDPISEHNRLYWYRQTLGQGPEFLTYFQNEAQLEKSRLLSDRFSAERPKGSFSTLEIQRTEQGDSAMYLCASSSAEGLFSLEQYFGPGTRLTVT.

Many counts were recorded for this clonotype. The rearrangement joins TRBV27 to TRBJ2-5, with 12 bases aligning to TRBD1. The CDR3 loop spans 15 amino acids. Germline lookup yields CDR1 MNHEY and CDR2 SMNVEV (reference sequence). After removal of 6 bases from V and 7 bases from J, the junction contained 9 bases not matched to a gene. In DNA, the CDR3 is TGTGCCAGCAGCCCGGGGACAGGGGGCTTTCGGACCCAGTACTTC. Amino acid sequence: CASSPGTGGFRTQYF.

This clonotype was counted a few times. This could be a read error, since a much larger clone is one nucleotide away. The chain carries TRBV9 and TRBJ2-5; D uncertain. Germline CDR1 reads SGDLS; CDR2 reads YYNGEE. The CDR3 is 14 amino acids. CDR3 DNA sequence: TGTACCAGCAGCGTAGGTGTCGCCGAGGAGACCCAGTACTTC. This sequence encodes CTSSVGVAEETQYF. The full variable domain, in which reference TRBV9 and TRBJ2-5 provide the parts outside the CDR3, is DSGVTQTPKHLITATGQRVTLRCSPRSGDLSVYWYQQSLDQGLQFLIQYYNGEERAKGNILERFSAQQFPDLHSELNLSSLELGDSALYFCTSSVGVAEETQYFGPGTRLLVL.

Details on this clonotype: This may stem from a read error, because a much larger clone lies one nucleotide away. The CDR3 loop is CASRIRGPNPTQYF. The CDR3 DNA is TGTGCCAGCAGGATACGGGGCCCCAACCCTACGCAGTATTTT. The chain uses TRBV11-2 and TRBJ2-3, with D perhaps given as TRBD1 or TRBD2 (5 bases each). This CDR3 comprises 14 residues. Trimming pared 6 bases from V and 8 bases from J, leaving 18 bases between. The germline V gene encodes CDR1 SGHAT and CDR2 FQNNGV.

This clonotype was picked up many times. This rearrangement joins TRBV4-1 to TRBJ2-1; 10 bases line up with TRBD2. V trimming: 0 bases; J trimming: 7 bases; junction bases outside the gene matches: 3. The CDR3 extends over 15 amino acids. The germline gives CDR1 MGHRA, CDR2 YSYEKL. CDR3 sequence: CASSQEAGGRNEQFF. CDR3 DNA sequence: TGCGCCAGCAGCCAAGAAGCGGGAGGGCGTAATGAGCAGTTCTTC.

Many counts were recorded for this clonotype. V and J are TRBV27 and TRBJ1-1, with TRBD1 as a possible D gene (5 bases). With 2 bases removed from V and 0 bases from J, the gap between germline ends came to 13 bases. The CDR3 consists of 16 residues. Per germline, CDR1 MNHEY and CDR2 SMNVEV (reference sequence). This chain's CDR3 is CASSLVSGRMNTEAFF. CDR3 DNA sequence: TGTGCCAGCAGTTTAGTTTCGGGACGGATGAACACTGAAGCTTTCTTT.

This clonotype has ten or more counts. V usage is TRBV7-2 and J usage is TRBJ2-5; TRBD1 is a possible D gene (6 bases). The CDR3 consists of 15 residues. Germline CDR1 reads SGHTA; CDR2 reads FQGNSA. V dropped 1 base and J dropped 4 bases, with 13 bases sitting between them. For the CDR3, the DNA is TGTGCCAGCAGCTTAGTTTATGGGGGCGGAGAGACCCAGTACTTC. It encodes CASSLVYGGGETQYF.

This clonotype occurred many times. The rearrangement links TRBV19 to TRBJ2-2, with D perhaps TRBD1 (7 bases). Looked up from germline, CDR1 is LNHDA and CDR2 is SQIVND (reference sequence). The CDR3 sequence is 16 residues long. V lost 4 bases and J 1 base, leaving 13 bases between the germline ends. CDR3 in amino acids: CASSKDRDWNTGELFF. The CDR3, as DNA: TGTGCCAGTAGTAAAGACAGGGACTGGAACACCGGGGAGCTGTTTTTT.